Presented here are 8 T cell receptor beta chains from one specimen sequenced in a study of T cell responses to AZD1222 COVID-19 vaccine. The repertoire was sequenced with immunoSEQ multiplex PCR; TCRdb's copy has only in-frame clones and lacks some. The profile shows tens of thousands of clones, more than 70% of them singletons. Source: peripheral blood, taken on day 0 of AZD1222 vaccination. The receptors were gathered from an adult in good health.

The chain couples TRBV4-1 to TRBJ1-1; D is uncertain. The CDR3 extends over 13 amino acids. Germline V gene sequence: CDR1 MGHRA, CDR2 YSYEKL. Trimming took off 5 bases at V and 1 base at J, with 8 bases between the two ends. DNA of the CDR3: TGCGCCAGCAGCACGTCTTGGAACACTGAAGCTTTCTTT. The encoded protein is CASSTSWNTEAFF.

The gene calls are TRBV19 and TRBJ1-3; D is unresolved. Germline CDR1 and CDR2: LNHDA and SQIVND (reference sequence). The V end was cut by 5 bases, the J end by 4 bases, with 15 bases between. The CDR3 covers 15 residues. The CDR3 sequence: CASSLTTARGNTIYF. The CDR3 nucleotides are TGTGCCAGTAGTTTGACGACCGCGCGAGGAAACACCATATATTTT.

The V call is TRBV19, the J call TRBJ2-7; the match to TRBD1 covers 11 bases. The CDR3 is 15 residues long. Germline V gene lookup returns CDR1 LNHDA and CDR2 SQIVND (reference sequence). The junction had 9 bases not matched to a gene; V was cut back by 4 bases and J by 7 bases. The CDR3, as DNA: TGTGCCAGTAGTACCACCTCCGGGACAGGGGGAGAGCAGTACTTC. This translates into CASSTTSGTGGEQYF.

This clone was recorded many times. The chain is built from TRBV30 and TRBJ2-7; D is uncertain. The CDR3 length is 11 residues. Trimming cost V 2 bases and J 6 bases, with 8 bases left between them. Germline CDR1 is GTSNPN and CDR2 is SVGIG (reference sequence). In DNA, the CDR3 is TGTGCCTGGAGTCGGGCCGGCGAGCAGTACTTC. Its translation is CAWSRAGEQYF.

For the CDR3, the DNA is TGTGCCAGCTCACCACGGGATGGCTACACCTTC. It is translated as CASSPRDGYTF. This rearrangement joins TRBV18 to TRBJ1-2; the D is unclear. The CDR3 has 11 amino acids. Per the germline V gene, CDR1 is KGHSH and CDR2 is LQKENI. V shed 1 base and J shed 6 bases, with 3 bases lying between them.

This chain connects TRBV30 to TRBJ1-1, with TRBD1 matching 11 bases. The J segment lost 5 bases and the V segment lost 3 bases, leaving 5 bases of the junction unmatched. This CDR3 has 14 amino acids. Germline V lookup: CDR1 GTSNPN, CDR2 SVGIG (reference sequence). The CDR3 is CAWSGTGGLTEAFF. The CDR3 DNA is TGTGCCTGGAGCGGGACAGGGGGTCTGACTGAAGCTTTCTTT.

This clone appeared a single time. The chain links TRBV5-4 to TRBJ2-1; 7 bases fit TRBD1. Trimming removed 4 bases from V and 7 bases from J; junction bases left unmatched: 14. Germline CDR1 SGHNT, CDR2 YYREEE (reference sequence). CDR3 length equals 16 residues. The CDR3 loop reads CASSPRGLGGYNEQFF. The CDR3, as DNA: TGTGCCAGCAGCCCGAGGGGGCTAGGAGGTTATAATGAGCAGTTCTTC.

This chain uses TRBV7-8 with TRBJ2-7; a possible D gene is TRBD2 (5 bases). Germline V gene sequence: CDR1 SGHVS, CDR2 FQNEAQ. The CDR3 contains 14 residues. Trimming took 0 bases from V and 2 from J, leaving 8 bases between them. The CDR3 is CASSLADFPYEQYF. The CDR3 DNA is TGTGCCAGCAGCTTAGCGGACTTCCCCTACGAGCAGTACTTC.